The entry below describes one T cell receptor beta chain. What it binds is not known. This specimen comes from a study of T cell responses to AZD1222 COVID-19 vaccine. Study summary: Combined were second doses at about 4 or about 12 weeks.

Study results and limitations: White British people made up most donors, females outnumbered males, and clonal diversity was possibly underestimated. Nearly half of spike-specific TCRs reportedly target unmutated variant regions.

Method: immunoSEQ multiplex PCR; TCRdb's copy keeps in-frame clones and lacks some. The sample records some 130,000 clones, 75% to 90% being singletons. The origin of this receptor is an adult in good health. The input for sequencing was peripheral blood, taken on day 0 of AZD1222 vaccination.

The DNA for the CDR3 is TGTGCCAGCAGTGATCCAGGACAGTACTATGGCTACACCTTC. Translated: CASSDPGQYYGYTF. V and J are TRBV25-1 and TRBJ1-2, with D possibly being TRBD1 (6 bases). The ends were cut back, 3 bases at V and 3 bases at J, with 11 bases in the middle. Germline CDR1 and CDR2: MGHDK and SYGVNS. The CDR3 runs to 14 residues.